A single sample is the source of the 10 T cell receptor beta chains below, sequenced in a study of control samples from healthy donors and cancer patients. The repertoire was sequenced with immunoSEQ multiplex PCR; TCRdb's copy has only in-frame clones and lacks some. The sample holds over 150,000 clones, around nine tenths seen once. Material for sequencing was blood. Source of these receptors: a man aged 30 to 39 in good health.

Written as DNA, the CDR3 is TGCAGCGCCCCTGAGGACACTGAAGCTTTCTTT. This sequence encodes CSAPEDTEAFF. The V gene is TRBV29-1, the J gene TRBJ1-1; no clear D. Trimming took off 7 bases at V and 3 bases at J, with 9 bases between the two ends. The germline CDR1 and CDR2 sequences are SQVTM and ANQGSEA. The CDR3 sequence is 11 residues long. Complete variable domain (other parts from reference TRBV29-1 and TRBJ1-1): SAVISQKPSRDICQRGTSLTIQCQVDSQVTMMFWYRQQPGQSLTLIATANQGSEATYESGFVIDKFPISRPNLTFSTLTVSNMSPEDSSIYLCSAPEDTEAFFGQGTRLTVV.

The chain joins TRBV6-5 to TRBJ2-1, with D perhaps matching TRBD1 (6 bases). Germline V CDR1 and CDR2: MNHEY, SVGAGI. The length of the CDR3 is 14 residues. Between the trimmed V and J ends, which lost 3 bases and 3 bases, there was a span of 9 bases. For the CDR3, the DNA is TGTGCCAGCAGTTATAAGGGGGACTACAATGAGCAGTTCTTC. As protein: CASSYKGDYNEQFF.

This sequence joins TRBV7-3 and TRBJ2-7; no clear D. Germline CDR1 and CDR2: SGHTA and FQGTGA. The V gene lost 6 bases and the J gene lost 5 bases, with 17 bases spanning the gap. The CDR3 is made up of 14 amino acids. CDR3 residues: CASSSLGPPDEQYF. CDR3 DNA sequence: TGTGCCAGCAGTTCATTGGGCCCCCCGGACGAGCAGTACTTC.

The chain links TRBV25-1 to TRBJ2-2; the D is unclear. CDR3 size: 15 residues. CDR1 MGHDK and CDR2 SYGVNS come from the germline V gene. Between the trimmed V and J ends, which lost 3 bases and 1 base, there was a span of 9 bases. The CDR3 region is CASSEVGMNTGELFF. The CDR3 coding sequence is TGTGCCAGCAGTGAGGTCGGTATGAACACCGGGGAGCTGTTTTTT.

The chain's CDR3 is CASSQVSTSQGNTIYF. The CDR3 coding sequence is TGCGCCAGCAGCCAAGTCTCTACCTCACAAGGAAACACCATATATTTT. This chain uses TRBV4-1 with TRBJ1-3; no definite D call. V was pared by 1 base and J by 4 bases, with 14 bases between. Germline V gene lookup returns CDR1 MGHRA and CDR2 YSYEKL. The CDR3 sequence is 16 residues long.

In this sample, this clone turned up once. The chain has TRBV9 and TRBJ1-1; D is undetermined. The CDR3 runs 13 residues. Trimming took 1 base from V and 2 from J, leaving 6 bases between them. Per germline, CDR1 SGDLS and CDR2 YYNGEE. DNA of the CDR3: TGTGCCAGCAGCGTAACCAGCAACACTGAAGCTTTCTTT. As protein: CASSVTSNTEAFF.

On this clone itself: Germline and junction disagree at one end, which may indicate a read error. V gene TRBV12-3 or TRBV12-4 combines with J gene TRBJ2-3, with D perhaps matching TRBD1 (6 bases). The CDR3 runs to 13 residues. In DNA, the CDR3 is TGTGCCAGCAGACCCTCGGGAAGGGACACTTCGAATTTT. Protein: CASRPSGRDTSNF.

The chain uses TRBV6-5 and TRBJ2-1; perhaps TRBD1 as D (6 bases). Trimming took 2 bases from V and 2 from J, leaving 13 bases between them. This CDR3 region has 16 residues. Germline V gene lookup returns CDR1 MNHEY and CDR2 SVGAGI. The CDR3 DNA is TGTGCCAGCAGTTACATACAGGGTTGGGCCTACAATGAGCAGTTCTTC. This codes for CASSYIQGWAYNEQFF.

This clone appeared a single time. The gene calls are TRBV4-1 and TRBJ2-5; 7 nucleotides agree with TRBD1. The ends lost 5 bases at V and 1 base at J; junction bases unmatched: 4. Germline V lookup: CDR1 MGHRA, CDR2 YSYEKL. The CDR3 length is 14 residues. CDR3 amino acids: CASSSHRGQETQYF. The CDR3 DNA is TGCGCCAGCAGCTCCCACAGGGGCCAAGAGACCCAGTACTTC.

This clone is a singleton in its sample. The chain recombines TRBV5-1 with TRBJ1-1; a weak D match, TRBD1 (6 bases). Germline V gene lookup returns CDR1 SGHRS and CDR2 YFSETQ. The CDR3 extends over 16 amino acids. The V end lost 5 bases, the J end lost 1 base, and 18 bases lay between the germline ends. The CDR3 spells CASSMGRTDRNTEAFF. CDR3 DNA sequence: TGCGCCAGCAGTATGGGCAGGACAGACAGGAACACTGAAGCTTTCTTT.